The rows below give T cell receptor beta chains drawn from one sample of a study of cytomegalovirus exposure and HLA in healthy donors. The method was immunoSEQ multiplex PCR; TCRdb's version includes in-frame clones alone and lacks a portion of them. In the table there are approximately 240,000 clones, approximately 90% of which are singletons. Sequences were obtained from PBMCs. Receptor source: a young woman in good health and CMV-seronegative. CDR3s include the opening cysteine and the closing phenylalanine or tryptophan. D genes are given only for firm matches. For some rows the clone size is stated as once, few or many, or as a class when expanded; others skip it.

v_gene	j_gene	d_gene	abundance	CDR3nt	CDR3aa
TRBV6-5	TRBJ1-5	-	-	TGTGCCAGCAGTCCTGTAGGGGATCAGCCCCAGCATTTT	CASSPVGDQPQHF
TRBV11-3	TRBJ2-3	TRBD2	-	TGTGCCAGCAGCCCGGGACTAGCGGGAATCCCAGATACGCAGTATTTT	CASSPGLAGIPDTQYF
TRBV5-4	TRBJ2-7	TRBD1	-	TGTGCCAGCAGCTCTCCGGGACAGGGGGCTTACGAGCAGTACTTC	CASSSPGQGAYEQYF
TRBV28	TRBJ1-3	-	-	TGTGCCAGCAGTTTAACCTCTACAGCTGGAAACACCATATATTTT	CASSLTSTAGNTIYF
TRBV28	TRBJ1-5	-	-	TGTGCCAGCAGTTTAACGCGCGGGAATCAGCCCCAGCATTTT	CASSLTRGNQPQHF
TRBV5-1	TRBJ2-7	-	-	TGCGCCAGCAGCTTGGATACAGGATCCTACGAGCAGTACTTC	CASSLDTGSYEQYF
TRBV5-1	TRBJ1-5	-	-	TGCGCCAGCAGCTTGGAGACAGGAAGCAATCAGCCCCAGCATTTT	CASSLETGSNQPQHF
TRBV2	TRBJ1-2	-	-	TGTGCCAGCAGTGAAGCGTGGGCAGGGGATGGCTACACCTTC	CASSEAWAGDGYTF
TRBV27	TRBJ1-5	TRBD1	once	TGTGCCACCTCAATTGGGGGACAGGGGTACAATCAGCCCCAGCATTTT	CATSIGGQGYNQPQHF
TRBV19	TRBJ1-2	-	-	TGTGCCAGTTCGGAGATACTGAACTATGGCTACACCTTC	CASSEILNYGYTF
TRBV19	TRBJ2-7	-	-	TGTGCCAGTAGTTGGGCAGGGGACGAGCAGTACTTC	CASSWAGDEQYF
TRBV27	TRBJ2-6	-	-	TGTGCCAGCAGTACCCCCGGGACACGAAACTCTGGGGCCAACGTCCTGACTTTC	CASSTPGTRNSGANVLTF
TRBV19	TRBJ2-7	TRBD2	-	TGTGCCAGTAGTCCGGGACTATCCTACGAGCAGTACTTC	CASSPGLSYEQYF
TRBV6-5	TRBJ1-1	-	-	TGTGCCAGCACTCATGCGGGGAACACTGAAGCTTTCTTT	CASTHAGNTEAFF
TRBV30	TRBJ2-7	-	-	TGTGCCTGGAGTGTAACCCGGGCCTACGAGCAGTACTTC	CAWSVTRAYEQYF
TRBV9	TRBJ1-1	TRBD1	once	TGTGCCAGCAGCTCCCGAACAGGGGTAGACACTGAAGCTTTCTTT	CASSSRTGVDTEAFF
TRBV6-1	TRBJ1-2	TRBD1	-	TGTGCCACAGCCAGACAGGGGGCTCGGTATGGCTACACCTTC	CATARQGARYGYTF
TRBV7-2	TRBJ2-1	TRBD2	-	TGTGCCAGCAGCTTTCTCCGTGGGCTAGCGGGCAATGAGCAGTTCTTC	CASSFLRGLAGNEQFF
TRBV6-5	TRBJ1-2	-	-	TGTGCCAGCAGTTACCAGGGCGGTGGCTACACCTTC	CASSYQGGGYTF
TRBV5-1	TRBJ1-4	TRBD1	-	TGCGCCAGCAGCTTGACAGGGGGCAGTGAAAAACTGTTTTTT	CASSLTGGSEKLFF
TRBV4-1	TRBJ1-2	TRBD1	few	TGCGCCAGCAGCCAACAACAGGACAGGGGTAGCTATGGCTACACCTTC	CASSQQQDRGSYGYTF
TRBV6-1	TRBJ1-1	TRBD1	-	TGTGCCAGCAGCCGGACAGGGGGGAATAGCCCTGAAGCTTTCTTT	CASSRTGGNSPEAFF
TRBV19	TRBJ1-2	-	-	TGTGCCAGTAGCCCAGTTGTTGTATATGGCTACACCTTC	CASSPVVVYGYTF
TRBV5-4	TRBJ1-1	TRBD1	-	TGTGCCAGCAGCGGGGGACAGGAACCGAACACTGAAGCTTTCTTT	CASSGGQEPNTEAFF
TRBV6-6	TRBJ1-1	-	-	TGTGCCAGCAGTTACTCCAGGGCTGAAGCTTTCTTT	CASSYSRAEAFF
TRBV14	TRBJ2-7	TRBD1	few	TGTGCCAGCAGCGGACAGGGACAACCTAACGAGCAGTACTTC	CASSGQGQPNEQYF
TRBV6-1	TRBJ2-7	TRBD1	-	TGTGCCAGCACGGGGACAGCGGACCTCTACGAGCAGTACTTC	CASTGTADLYEQYF
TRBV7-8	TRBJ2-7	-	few	TGTGCCAGCAGCTTAGTTGCGGCCAGAACCTACGAGCAGTACTTC	CASSLVAARTYEQYF
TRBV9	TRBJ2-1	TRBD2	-	TGTGCCAGCAGCGTAGAGACTAGCGGCCACAATGAGCAGTTCTTC	CASSVETSGHNEQFF
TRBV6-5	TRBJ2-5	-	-	TGTGCCAGCAGTTACGGGGGGTTTGAGACCCAGTACTTC	CASSYGGFETQYF
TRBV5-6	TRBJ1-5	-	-	TGTGCCAGCAGCTTGGCCGGGGGGGGGCAACAGCCCCAGCATTTT	CASSLAGGGQQPQHF
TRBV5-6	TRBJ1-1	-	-	TGTGCCAGCAGCGTACAGGTGAACACTGAAGCTTTCTTT	CASSVQVNTEAFF
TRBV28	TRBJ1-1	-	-	TGTGCCAGCAGTATGGGGGGGGACACTGAAGCTTTCTTT	CASSMGGDTEAFF
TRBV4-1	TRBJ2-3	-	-	TGCGCCAGCAGCCAAGATAGGCTCAGGAATACGCAGTATTTT	CASSQDRLRNTQYF
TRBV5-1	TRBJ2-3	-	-	TGCGCCAGCAGCTTTGCCTCTATCGGCACAGATACGCAGTATTTT	CASSFASIGTDTQYF
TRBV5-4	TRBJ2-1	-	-	TGTGCCAGCAGCTTGGTGACAGGCTCCTACAATGAGCAGTTCTTC	CASSLVTGSYNEQFF
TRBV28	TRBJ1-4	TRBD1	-	TGTGCCAGCACGGACAGGGGGATTTCAAAACTGTTTTTT	CASTDRGISKLFF
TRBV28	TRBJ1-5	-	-	TGTGCCAGCAGTTTATTTGGGGGGTTGAAGCCCCAGCATTTT	CASSLFGGLKPQHF
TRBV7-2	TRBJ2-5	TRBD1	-	TGTGCCAGCAGCTCACAGGGGCGGGTGGAGACCCAGTACTTC	CASSSQGRVETQYF
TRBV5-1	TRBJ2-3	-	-	TGCGCCAGCAGCTTGGAAGGCTCCGGGGGAGATACGCAGTATTTT	CASSLEGSGGDTQYF
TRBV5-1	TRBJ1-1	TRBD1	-	TGCGCCAGCGGAGTACAGGGGGCCGGGGACACTGAAGCTTTCTTT	CASGVQGAGDTEAFF
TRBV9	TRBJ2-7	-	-	TGTGCCAGCAGCGTGGCGGCAGGGGCCTACGAGCAGTACTTC	CASSVAAGAYEQYF
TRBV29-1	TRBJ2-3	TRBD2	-	TGCAGCGTTCCAGCCGGGACTAGCGGGATTTGGGCAGATACGCAGTATTTT	CSVPAGTSGIWADTQYF
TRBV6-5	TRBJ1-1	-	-	TGTGCCAGCAGTTATCATCAGGGGACTGAAGCTTTCTTT	CASSYHQGTEAFF
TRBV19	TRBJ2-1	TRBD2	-	TGTGCCAGTCTAGCGGGGGGCAGCTCCTACAATGAGCAGTTCTTC	CASLAGGSSYNEQFF
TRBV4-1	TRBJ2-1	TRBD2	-	TGCGCCAGCAGCCAAGGCTTCGGACTAGTAACCGGTGGGCAGTTCTTC	CASSQGFGLVTGGQFF